This TCR beta chain is from a study of naive and memory T cell subsets. Study results and caveats: No ground truth validated the naive and memory repertoire findings. Possibly reflecting memory cells re-expressing CD45RA, a few larger clonotypes occurred in naive repertoires, especially CD8. Gini index rose across naive, CM, EM and EMRA in CD4 and CD8.

This CDR3 has 14 amino acids. V was pared by 10 bases and J by 0 bases, with 13 bases between. The germline V gene has CDR1 LNHDA and CDR2 SQIVND (reference sequence). Sequential positive selection took CD4 T cells first, then CD8 T cells. This clonotype was detected many times. The antigen is not known. Two oligonucleotides, mixed equimolar, formed the beta constant-region primer covering TRBC1 and TRBC2. Nested alpha and beta constant-region primers with the SP2 primer drove four PCR rounds on ligated cDNA. Via MiXCR, TCRdb re-called the UMI-ligation and nested PCR reads, giving one row per CDR3 protein. The table lists about 100,000 distinct CDR3 sequences, more than 12% of them singletons.

V usage is TRBV19 and J usage is TRBJ2-1; D possibly corresponds to TRBD2 (6 bases). The sequence was collected from a human donor in good health. Specimen: naive CD8+ T cells from blood. CDR3 residues: CATGLGSSYNEQFF. In DNA form, the CDR3 reads TGTGCCACGGGACTGGGTAGCTCCTACAATGAGCAGTTCTTC. Drawing the rest from reference TRBV19 and TRBJ2-1, the complete variable domain is DGGITQSPKYLFRKEGQNVTLSCEQNLNHDAMYWYRQDPGQGLRLIYYSQIVNDFQKGDIAEGYSVSREKKESFPLTVTSAQKNPTAFYLCATGLGSSYNEQFFGPGTRLTVL.